This passage covers 16 T cell receptor beta chains from one sample sequenced in a study of T cells after somatic rescue of genetic block. Libraries were prepared by immunoSEQ multiplex PCR; TCRdb keeps only in-frame clonotypes and omits some of them. The sample has about 72,000 clones, approximately 90% seen once. Sequencing used peripheral blood mononuclear cells (PBMCs). The receptors here all came from a man aged 25 to 40.

This chain connects TRBV6-1 to TRBJ1-1, with D hard to call. Germline V gives CDR1 MNHNS, CDR2 SASEGT. The CDR3 consists of 12 residues. The V and J ends lost 2 bases and 4 bases respectively, with 5 bases between them. The CDR3 spells CASSEIRTEAFF. The CDR3 DNA is TGTGCCAGCAGTGAAATACGCACTGAAGCTTTCTTT.

The chain is built from TRBV9 and TRBJ2-3; D is possibly TRBD1 or TRBD2 (5 bases each). The V and J ends lost 5 bases and 0 bases respectively, with 13 bases between them. This CDR3 contains 15 residues. Germline loops: CDR1 SGDLS, CDR2 YYNGEE. The CDR3 region has the DNA TGTGCCAGCAGTCGGGACGGAGCTAGCACAGATACGCAGTATTTT. This encodes CASSRDGASTDTQYF. Filled out from reference TRBV9 and TRBJ2-3, the complete variable domain reads DSGVTQTPKHLITATGQRVTLRCSPRSGDLSVYWYQQSLDQGLQFLIQYYNGEERAKGNILERFSAQQFPDLHSELNLSSLELGDSALYFCASSRDGASTDTQYFGPGTRLTVL.

The chain combines TRBV5-1 with TRBJ1-1; 8 bases match TRBD1. The germline V gene encodes CDR1 SGHRS and CDR2 YFSETQ. Unmatched junction bases numbered 9, after V lost 4 bases and J lost 7 bases. The CDR3 has 14 residues. CDR3 DNA sequence: TGCGCCAGCAGCGAGGGAGACAGGGGAGATGAAGCTTTCTTT. Translating gives CASSEGDRGDEAFF.

The J gene is TRBJ1-2, the V gene TRBV7-9, with D possibly matching TRBD1 (5 bases). Germline-derived CDR1 and CDR2 are SEHNR and FQNEAQ (reference sequence). V shed 5 bases and J shed 8 bases, with 15 bases lying between them. The length of the CDR3 is 13 residues. CDR3 sequence: CASSGHSFEGYTF. CDR3 nucleotide sequence: TGTGCCAGCAGCGGACACTCCTTCGAGGGCTACACCTTC.

The V and J genes are TRBV25-1 and TRBJ2-1; TRBD2 matches at 7 bases. Germline trimming cut 4 bases from V and 0 bases from J; bases unmatched to any gene: 3. The germline gives CDR1 MGHDK, CDR2 SYGVNS. CDR3 length: 15 residues. CDR3 sequence (DNA): TGTGCCAGCAGTGCTGGCGGGAGCTCCTACAATGAGCAGTTCTTC. It yields the protein CASSAGGSSYNEQFF. Full variable domain (missing parts from reference TRBV25-1 and TRBJ2-1): EADIYQTPRYLVIGTGKKITLECSQTMGHDKMYWYQQDPGMELHLIHYSYGVNSTEKGDLSSESTVSRIRTEHFPLTLESARPSHTSQYLCASSAGGSSYNEQFFGPGTRLTVL.

This clone showed up just once. V usage is TRBV7-9 and J usage is TRBJ2-3; no definite D call. Germline V lookup: CDR1 SEHNR, CDR2 FQNEAQ (reference sequence). The V and J ends lost 0 bases and 5 bases respectively, with 9 bases between them. This CDR3 contains 14 residues. CDR3 sequence (DNA): TGTGCCAGCAGCTTAGCTCCGTTGGGAGATACGCAGTATTTT. Its protein product is CASSLAPLGDTQYF.

The rearrangement joins TRBV7-2 to TRBJ2-7, with TRBD2 identical over 11 bases. J was trimmed by 7 bases and V by 2 bases; bases with no gene match: 7. This CDR3 has 15 residues. Germline V gives CDR1 SGHTA, CDR2 FQGNSA. The CDR3 DNA follows: TGTGCCAGCAGCTTAAGGCTAGCGGGAGGAGGAGAGCAGTACTTC. It codes for CASSLRLAGGGEQYF.

This rearrangement joins TRBV5-1 to TRBJ2-5, with D possibly TRBD2 on 5 matching bases. The CDR3 is 14 residues long. The germline CDR1 and CDR2 sequences are SGHRS and YFSETQ. Trimming cost V 6 bases and J 1 base, with 13 bases left between them. This CDR3 is CASTRTVVQETQYF. The CDR3 nucleotides read TGCGCCAGCACCCGGACTGTGGTCCAAGAGACCCAGTACTTC.

The CDR3 DNA follows: TGTGCCAGCAGCTTAAATCCGGGACAGATCTACAATGAGCAGTTCTTC. Its translation is CASSLNPGQIYNEQFF. The V gene is TRBV7-9, the J gene TRBJ2-1; TRBD1 matches at 7 bases. This CDR3 has 16 amino acids. V was clipped by 2 bases and J by 3 bases; unmatched bases: 7. CDR1 and CDR2 (germline): SEHNR, FQNEAQ (reference sequence).

J is TRBJ2-1 and V is TRBV11-2, with 9 bases matching TRBD1. The germline V gene has CDR1 SGHAT and CDR2 FQNNGV. The CDR3 has 14 amino acids. Germline trimming cut 5 bases from V and 6 bases from J; bases unmatched to any gene: 5. This chain's CDR3 is CASSQTTGGNEQFF. Here the CDR3 DNA reads TGTGCCAGCAGCCAGACGACAGGGGGCAATGAGCAGTTCTTC.

The rearrangement uses TRBV19 and TRBJ1-1; D is unclear. V lost 1 base and J lost 11, with 11 bases in between. CDR1 LNHDA and CDR2 SQIVND come from the germline V gene (reference sequence). The CDR3 extends over 12 amino acids. The CDR3 DNA sequence: TGTGCCAGTAGTATAGTCCCAGCCCGTGCTTTCTTT. It is translated as CASSIVPARAFF.

The V and J genes are TRBV10-3 and TRBJ2-7; either TRBD1 or TRBD2 may fit D (5 bases each). This CDR3 has 13 amino acids. The V and J ends lost 5 bases and 5 bases respectively, with 13 bases between them. The V gene's germline CDR1 is ENHRY and CDR2 SYGVKD. The CDR3 coding sequence is TGTGCCATCAGTCCCGGGACCCCAGACGAGCAGTACTTC. Protein sequence: CAISPGTPDEQYF.

The chain is built from TRBV4-1 and TRBJ1-1; D might be TRBD1 (5 bases). V lost 0 bases and J 8 bases, leaving 10 bases between the germline ends. Looked up from germline, CDR1 is MGHRA and CDR2 is YSYEKL. The CDR3 spans 13 residues. CDR3 DNA sequence: TGCGCCAGCAGCCAAGATCCTCGGGGCGAAGCTTTCTTT. It translates to CASSQDPRGEAFF.

The chain uses TRBV5-4 and TRBJ2-1, with 14 bases aligning to TRBD2. Germline V gives CDR1 SGHNT, CDR2 YYREEE (reference sequence). This CDR3 is 16 amino acids long. With V trimmed by 4 bases and J by 6 bases, 6 bases remained unmatched. In nucleotides, the CDR3 is TGTGCCAGCAGCCCTGGGACTAGCGGGGGTTTCAATGAGCAGTTCTTC. Translated, it gives CASSPGTSGGFNEQFF.

This sequence joins TRBV2 and TRBJ1-2; 7 positions agree with TRBD1. The CDR3 is made up of 14 amino acids. Germline CDR1 SNHLY, CDR2 FYNNEI. The junction had 9 bases not matched to a gene; V was cut back by 3 bases and J by 8 bases. The CDR3 region has the DNA TGTGCCAGCAGTGATAAACAGGGGATGCGGGGCTACACCTTC. This translates into CASSDKQGMRGYTF.

The genes are TRBV28 and TRBJ2-1, with a possible D match to TRBD1 (6 bases). The CDR3 spans 17 residues. In germline, CDR1 is MDHEN, CDR2 SYDVKM. V was trimmed by 1 base and J by 8 bases, leaving 21 bases between them. CDR3 coding DNA: TGTGCCAGCAGTTTATTTCCCACAGGGAACCCCCAAGATGAGCAGTTCTTC. It is translated as CASSLFPTGNPQDEQFF.